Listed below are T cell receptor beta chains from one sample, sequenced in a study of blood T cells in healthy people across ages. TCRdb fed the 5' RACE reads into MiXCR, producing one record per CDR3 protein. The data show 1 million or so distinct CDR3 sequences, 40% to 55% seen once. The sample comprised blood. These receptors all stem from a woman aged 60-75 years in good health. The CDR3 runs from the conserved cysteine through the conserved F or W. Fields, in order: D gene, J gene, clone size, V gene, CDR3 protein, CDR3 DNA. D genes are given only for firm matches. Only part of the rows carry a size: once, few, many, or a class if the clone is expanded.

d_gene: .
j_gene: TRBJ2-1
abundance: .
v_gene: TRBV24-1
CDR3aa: CATSASDSRYNEQFF
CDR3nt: TGTGCCACCAGTGCTTCGGACAGTCGCTACAATGAGCAGTTCTTC

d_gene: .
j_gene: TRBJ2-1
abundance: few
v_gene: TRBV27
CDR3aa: CASKGSSAANEQFF
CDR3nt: TGTGCCAGCAAGGGCTCCTCCGCGGCCAATGAGCAGTTCTTC

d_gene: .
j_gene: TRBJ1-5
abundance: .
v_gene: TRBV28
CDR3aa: CASSFTDRPNQPQHF
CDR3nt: TGTGCCAGCAGTTTTACGGACAGACCAAATCAGCCCCAGCATTTT

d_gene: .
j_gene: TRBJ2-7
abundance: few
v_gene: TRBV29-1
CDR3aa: CSVAVWGRVWEQYF
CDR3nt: TGCAGCGTTGCGGTCTGGGGCCGTGTGTGGGAGCAGTACTTC

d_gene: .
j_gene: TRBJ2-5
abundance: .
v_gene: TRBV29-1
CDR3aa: CSVERQRETQYF
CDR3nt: TGCAGCGTTGAGAGGCAACGAGAGACCCAGTACTTC

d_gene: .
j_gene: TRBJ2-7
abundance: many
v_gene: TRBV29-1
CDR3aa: CSVEVGNDEQYF
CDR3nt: TGCAGCGTTGAAGTAGGGAATGACGAGCAGTACTTC

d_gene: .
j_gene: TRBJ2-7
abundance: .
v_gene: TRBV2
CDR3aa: CASLMGDYEQYF
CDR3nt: TGTGCCAGCCTCATGGGAGACTACGAGCAGTACTTC

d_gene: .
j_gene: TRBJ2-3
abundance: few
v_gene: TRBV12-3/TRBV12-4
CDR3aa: CASSLESRGTQYF
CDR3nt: TGTGCCAGCAGTTTAGAGAGTCGGGGGACGCAGTATTTT

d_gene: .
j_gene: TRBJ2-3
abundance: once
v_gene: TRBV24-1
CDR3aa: CATSDAGFYTDTQYF
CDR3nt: TGTGCCACCAGTGATGCAGGGTTTTACACAGATACGCAGTATTTT

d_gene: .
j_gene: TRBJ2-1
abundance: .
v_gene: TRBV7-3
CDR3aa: CASSLLTGAYNEQFF
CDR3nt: TGTGCCAGCAGCCTCCTCACGGGAGCCTACAATGAGCAGTTCTTC

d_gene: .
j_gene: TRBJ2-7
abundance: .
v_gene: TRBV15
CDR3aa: CATSLDYEQYF
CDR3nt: TGTGCCACCAGCCTGGACTACGAGCAGTACTTC

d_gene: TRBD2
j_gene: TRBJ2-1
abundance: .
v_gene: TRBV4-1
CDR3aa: CASSHGPSGKVDNEQFF
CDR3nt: TGCGCCAGCAGCCATGGACCTAGCGGGAAAGTCGACAATGAGCAGTTCTTC

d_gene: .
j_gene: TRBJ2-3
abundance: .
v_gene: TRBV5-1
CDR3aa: CASSLEAFTDTQYF
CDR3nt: TGCGCCAGCAGCTTGGAGGCCTTTACAGATACGCAGTATTTT

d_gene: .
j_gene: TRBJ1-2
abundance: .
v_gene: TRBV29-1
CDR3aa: CSVEIQGYGGYTF
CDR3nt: TGCAGCGTGGAGATCCAGGGTTACGGAGGCTACACCTTC

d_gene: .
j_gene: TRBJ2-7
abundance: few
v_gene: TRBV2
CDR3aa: CALQALSYEQYF
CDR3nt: TGTGCCTTACAGGCCCTCTCCTACGAGCAGTACTTC

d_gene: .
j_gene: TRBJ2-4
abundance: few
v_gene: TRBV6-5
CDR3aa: CASSWGSGSRREQYF
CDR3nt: TGTGCCAGCAGTTGGGGTTCCGGGAGTCGTAGGGAGCAGTACTTC

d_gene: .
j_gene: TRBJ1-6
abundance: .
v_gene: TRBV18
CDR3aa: CASSPPWDSPLHF
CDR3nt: TGTGCCAGCTCACCACCCTGGGATTCACCCCTCCACTTT

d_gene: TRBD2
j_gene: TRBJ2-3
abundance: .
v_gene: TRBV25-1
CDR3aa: CASSDSGTHRDTQYF
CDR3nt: TGTGCCAGCAGTGATAGCGGGACCCACCGGGATACGCAGTATTTT

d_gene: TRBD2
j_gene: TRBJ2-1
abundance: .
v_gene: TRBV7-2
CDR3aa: CASSLGGLAGGRSSYNEQFF
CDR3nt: TGTGCCAGCAGCTTAGGGGGACTAGCGGGAGGCCGTAGCTCCTACAATGAGCAGTTCTTC

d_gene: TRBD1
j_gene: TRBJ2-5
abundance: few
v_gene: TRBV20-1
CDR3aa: CSAPKGQALGETQYF
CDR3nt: TGCAGTGCTCCGAAGGGACAGGCACTAGGAGAGACCCAGTACTTC

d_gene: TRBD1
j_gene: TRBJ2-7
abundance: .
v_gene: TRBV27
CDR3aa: CASSLGWDRTYEQYF
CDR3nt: TGTGCCAGCAGTTTAGGTTGGGACAGGACCTACGAGCAGTACTTC

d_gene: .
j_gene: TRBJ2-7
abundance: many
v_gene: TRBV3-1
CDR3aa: CASSPSRDHEQYF
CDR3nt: TGTGCCAGCAGCCCCTCGCGGGACCACGAGCAGTACTTC

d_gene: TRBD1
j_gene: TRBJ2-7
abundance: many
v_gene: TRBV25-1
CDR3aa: CASSVGGTSEQYF
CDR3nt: TGTGCCAGCAGTGTAGGGGGCACAAGCGAGCAGTACTTC

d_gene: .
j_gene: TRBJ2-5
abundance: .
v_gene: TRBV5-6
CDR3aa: CASSEDDGQETQYF
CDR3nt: TGTGCCAGCAGCGAGGACGACGGCCAAGAGACCCAGTACTTC

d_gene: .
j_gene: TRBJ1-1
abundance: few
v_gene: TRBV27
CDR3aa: CASSLALVSEAFF
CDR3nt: TGTGCCAGCAGTTTGGCTCTAGTCTCTGAAGCTTTCTTT

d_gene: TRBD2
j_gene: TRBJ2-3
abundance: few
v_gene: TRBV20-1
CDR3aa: CSARDVGLAGFTDTQYF
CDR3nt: TGCAGTGCTAGAGATGTTGGACTAGCGGGCTTCACAGATACGCAGTATTTT

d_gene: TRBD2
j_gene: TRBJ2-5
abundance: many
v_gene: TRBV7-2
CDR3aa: CASSGGLAYQYF
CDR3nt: TGTGCCAGCAGCGGCGGACTAGCGTACCAGTACTTC

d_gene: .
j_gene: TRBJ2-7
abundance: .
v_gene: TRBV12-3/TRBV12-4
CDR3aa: CASSTSDFPDPVYEQYF
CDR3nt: TGTGCCAGCAGTACCTCGGACTTCCCTGATCCTGTTTACGAGCAGTACTTC

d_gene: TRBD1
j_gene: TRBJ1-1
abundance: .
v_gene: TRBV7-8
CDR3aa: CASSPQGAGVYTEAFF
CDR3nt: TGTGCCAGCAGCCCACAGGGGGCGGGAGTTTACACTGAAGCTTTCTTT

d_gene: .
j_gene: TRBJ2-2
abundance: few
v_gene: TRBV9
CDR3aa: CASSASLGELFF
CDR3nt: TGTGCCAGCAGCGCGAGCCTCGGGGAGCTGTTTTTT

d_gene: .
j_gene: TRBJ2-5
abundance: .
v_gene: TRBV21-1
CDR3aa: CASSKAQTSGSLQETQYF
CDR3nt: TGTGCCAGCAGCAAAGCGCAGACTAGCGGGAGCCTTCAAGAGACCCAGTACTTC

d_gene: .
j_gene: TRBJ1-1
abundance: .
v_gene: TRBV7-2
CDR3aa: CASSLEGRGLNTEAFF
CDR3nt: TGTGCCAGCAGCTTAGAGGGGCGGGGGCTGAACACTGAAGCTTTCTTT

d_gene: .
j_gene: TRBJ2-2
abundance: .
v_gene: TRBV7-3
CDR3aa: CASNPAGGNTGELFF
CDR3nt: TGTGCCAGCAACCCGGCTGGGGGTAACACCGGGGAGCTGTTTTTT

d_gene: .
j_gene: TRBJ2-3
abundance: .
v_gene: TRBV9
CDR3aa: CASSPSGGSGTETQYF
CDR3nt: TGTGCCAGCAGCCCATCCGGCGGGAGTGGGACAGAGACGCAGTATTTT

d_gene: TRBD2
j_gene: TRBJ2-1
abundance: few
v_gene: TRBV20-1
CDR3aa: CSAPPGLAGGWQFF
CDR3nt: TGCAGTGCTCCTCCGGGACTAGCGGGAGGATGGCAGTTCTTC

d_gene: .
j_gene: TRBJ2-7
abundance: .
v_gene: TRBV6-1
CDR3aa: CASSDRRASSSYEQYF
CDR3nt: TGTGCCAGCAGCGATAGGCGGGCCAGCTCCTCCTACGAGCAGTACTTC

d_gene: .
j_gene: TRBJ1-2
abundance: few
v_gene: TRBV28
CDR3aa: CASRASGGYTF
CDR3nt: TGTGCCAGCAGGGCCTCGGGCGGCTACACCTTC